A selection of T cell receptor beta chains follows, all from one sample in a study of blood T cells in healthy people across ages. TCRdb recomputed calls from the 5' RACE reads with MiXCR, one row per CDR3 protein. The sample lists some 710,000 distinct CDR3 sequences, around 45% occurring once. Sequencing was performed on blood. The receptors stem from an elderly man in good health. Both conserved end residues are part of each CDR3. The D gene is left open where the match is weak. Rows may omit the clone size; those that give it use once, few, many or a size class.

length | J | D | V | size | CDR3 | DNA
15 | TRBJ2-7 | - | TRBV20-1 | once | CSAEGFGTAPYEQYF | TGCAGTGCCGAGGGATTCGGGACGGCCCCCTACGAGCAGTACTTC
14 | TRBJ2-5 | TRBD1 | TRBV29-1 | - | CSVNIGTGKETQYF | TGCAGCGTTAACATTGGGACAGGGAAAGAGACCCAGTACTTC
13 | TRBJ2-7 | - | TRBV5-1 | many | CASSLEGSYEQYF | TGTGCCAGCAGTTTGGAGGGCTCCTACGAGCAGTACTTC
12 | TRBJ2-7 | TRBD1 | TRBV27 | - | CASGRGLYEQYF | TGTGCCAGCGGCAGGGGGCTTTACGAGCAGTACTTC
15 | TRBJ2-5 | TRBD1 | TRBV12-3/TRBV12-4 | - | CASGTETGAGETQYF | TGTGCCAGCGGGACCGAGACAGGGGCCGGGGAGACCCAGTACTTC
18 | TRBJ2-6 | - | TRBV5-1 | many | CASSLGGPPAAGANVLTF | TGCGCCAGCAGCTTGGGAGGGCCCCCCGCCGCTGGGGCCAACGTCCTGACTTTC
15 | TRBJ2-7 | - | TRBV5-1 | - | CASSFIAGQGNEQYF | TGCGCCAGCAGCTTTATAGCGGGACAGGGAAACGAGCAGTACTTC
14 | TRBJ1-2 | - | TRBV10-3 | few | CAISAPAGEYGYTF | TGTGCCATCAGTGCCCCGGCAGGTGAATATGGCTACACCTTC
16 | TRBJ1-5 | - | TRBV7-2 | - | CASSRPTIGGNQPQHF | TGTGCCAGCAGCCGCCCCACTATTGGAGGAAATCAGCCCCAGCATTTT
14 | TRBJ2-5 | - | TRBV29-1 | once | CSAGVGLGQETQYF | TGCAGCGCGGGAGTCGGGCTGGGTCAAGAGACCCAGTACTTC
13 | TRBJ2-5 | TRBD1 | TRBV4-2 | - | CASRSGTGREQYF | TGTGCCAGCAGGTCCGGGACAGGGAGGGAGCAGTACTTC
13 | TRBJ2-2 | - | TRBV29-1 | - | CSVDRTNTGELFF | TGCAGCGTGGACAGAACGAACACCGGGGAGCTGTTTTTT
15 | TRBJ2-1 | - | TRBV7-9 | many | CASSPAVGRGNEQFF | TGTGCCAGCAGCCCAGCTGTAGGTCGGGGCAATGAGCAGTTCTTC
16 | TRBJ2-1 | - | TRBV20-1 | once | CSARDIVKGRGNEQFF | TGCAGTGCTAGAGATATAGTAAAGGGAAGGGGGAATGAGCAGTTCTTC
12 | TRBJ2-5 | - | TRBV5-1 | many | CASSILGETQYF | TGCGCCAGCAGCATTCTAGGGGAGACCCAGTACTTC
14 | TRBJ2-7 | TRBD1 | TRBV12-3/TRBV12-4 | - | CASSPRQGQDEQYF | TGTGCCAGCAGTCCGCGACAGGGACAGGACGAGCAGTACTTC
15 | TRBJ1-4 | - | TRBV28 | - | CASSSSRATNEKLFF | TGTGCCAGCAGTTCAAGCAGAGCAACTAATGAAAAACTGTTTTTT
16 | TRBJ2-3 | TRBD2 | TRBV5-1 | - | CASSFLTSGATDTQYF | TGCGCCAGCAGCTTCCTGACTAGCGGGGCCACAGATACGCAGTATTTT
14 | TRBJ2-4 | TRBD2 | TRBV20-1 | - | CSASGGGAKNIQYF | TGCAGTGCTAGCGGGGGGGGAGCCAAAAACATTCAGTACTTC
15 | TRBJ1-4 | - | TRBV4-2 | few | CASSNTIGTNEKLFF | TGTGCCAGCAGCAATACCATCGGGACTAATGAAAAACTGTTTTTT
15 | TRBJ2-1 | - | TRBV9 | many | CASSAGWLIEEEQFF | TGTGCCAGCAGCGCAGGGTGGCTGATAGAGGAGGAGCAGTTCTTC
14 | TRBJ1-5 | - | TRBV28 | - | CASSPRQKNQPQHF | TGTGCCAGCAGTCCCAGACAGAAAAACCAGCCCCAGCATTTT
14 | TRBJ1-6 | - | TRBV10-3 | - | CAITAESDNSPLHF | TGTGCCATCACCGCCGAGAGCGATAATTCACCCCTCCACTTT
16 | TRBJ2-1 | TRBD2 | TRBV10-3 | - | CAISDSGGSSYNEQFF | TGTGCCATCAGTGATTCGGGCGGGAGTTCCTACAATGAGCAGTTCTTC
15 | TRBJ2-3 | TRBD1 | TRBV12-3/TRBV12-4 | - | CASSSRRTGTDTQYF | TGTGCCAGCAGTTCCAGACGGACAGGGACAGATACGCAGTATTTT
13 | TRBJ2-3 | - | TRBV9 | - | CASSVGLGDTQYF | TGTGCCAGCAGCGTAGGTTTGGGGGATACGCAGTATTTT
16 | TRBJ2-3 | TRBD2 | TRBV20-1 | - | CSATLAGGPLSDTQYF | TGCAGTGCTACCCTAGCGGGAGGGCCTCTTTCTGATACGCAGTATTTT
15 | TRBJ2-7 | - | TRBV9 | - | CASSVAWAASYEQYF | TGTGCCAGCAGCGTAGCGTGGGCGGCCTCCTACGAGCAGTACTTC
16 | TRBJ2-1 | - | TRBV6-7 | few | CASSRGVPSTYNEQFF | TGTGCCAGCAGCCGAGGGGTCCCGAGTACCTACAATGAGCAGTTCTTC
14 | TRBJ2-7 | - | TRBV20-1 | once | CSARPGQLPSEQYF | TGCAGTGCTAGACCGGGACAACTCCCTTCCGAGCAGTACTTC
10 | TRBJ2-7 | - | TRBV29-1 | - | CSVVEGEQYF | TGCAGCGTTGTTGAGGGGGAGCAGTACTTC
14 | TRBJ1-1 | - | TRBV10-3 | - | CAISVGQMNTEAFF | TGTGCCATCAGTGTTGGTCAGATGAACACTGAAGCTTTCTTT
15 | TRBJ2-7 | - | TRBV2 | - | CASSDRRVSPYEQYF | TGTGCCAGCAGTGATAGAAGGGTTTCGCCCTACGAGCAGTACTTC
16 | TRBJ2-3 | - | TRBV11-3 | - | CASSTAADGSTDTQYF | TGTGCCAGCAGCACTGCGGCGGACGGGAGCACAGATACGCAGTATTTT
16 | TRBJ2-1 | - | TRBV2 | few | CASSEGQGGIHNEQFF | TGTGCCAGCAGTGAAGGACAGGGAGGCATCCACAATGAGCAGTTCTTC
16 | TRBJ1-5 | - | TRBV19 | - | CASSIAGRVARQPQHF | TGTGCCAGTAGTATTGCAGGACGTGTGGCACGTCAGCCCCAGCATTTT
15 | TRBJ2-3 | - | TRBV7-6 | - | CASSVTQGFSDTQYF | TGTGCCAGCAGCGTAACACAGGGTTTTTCAGATACGCAGTATTTT
14 | TRBJ2-7 | - | TRBV10-3 | few | CAISVRGSSYEQYF | TGTGCCATCAGTGTTCGAGGGAGTTCCTACGAGCAGTACTTC
12 | TRBJ2-1 | - | TRBV6-2/TRBV6-3 | - | CANSPRANEQFF | TGTGCCAACAGCCCAAGGGCGAATGAGCAGTTCTTC
14 | TRBJ2-5 | - | TRBV5-1 | many | CASSLASDSETQYF | TGCGCCAGCAGCTTGGCCTCGGACTCAGAGACCCAGTACTTC
14 | TRBJ2-7 | TRBD1 | TRBV5-1 | - | CASSRGQKADEQYF | TGCGCCAGCAGCAGGGGACAGAAAGCCGACGAGCAGTACTTC
14 | TRBJ2-7 | - | TRBV7-2 | many | CASSPRGSSYEQYF | TGTGCCAGCAGCCCCCGGGGGAGCTCCTACGAGCAGTACTTC
15 | TRBJ2-3 | - | TRBV9 | once | CASSGSAGSTDTQYF | TGTGCCAGCAGCGGCTCAGCGGGCTCCACAGATACGCAGTATTTT
16 | TRBJ2-5 | - | TRBV27 | - | CASSFGQGGSQETQYF | TGTGCCAGCAGTTTTGGGCAGGGGGGATCCCAAGAGACCCAGTACTTC
13 | TRBJ1-5 | - | TRBV7-9 | - | CATQDSSNQPQHF | TGTGCCACCCAAGACAGTAGCAATCAGCCCCAGCATTTT
14 | TRBJ2-1 | TRBD2 | TRBV2 | - | CASSAGGRTNEQFF | TGTGCCAGTTCAGCGGGAGGCCGTACGAATGAGCAGTTCTTC
14 | TRBJ2-1 | - | TRBV7-3 | - | CASSSYRDSVEQFF | TGTGCCAGCAGCTCATATCGGGACTCTGTTGAGCAGTTCTTC
16 | TRBJ2-3 | - | TRBV2 | - | CASSERVGKSTDTQYF | TGTGCCAGCAGTGAAAGGGTCGGCAAAAGCACAGATACGCAGTATTTT
12 | TRBJ2-3 | - | TRBV6-6 | - | CASAGEADTQYF | TGTGCCAGCGCAGGGGAGGCAGATACGCAGTATTTT
11 | TRBJ2-3 | - | TRBV27 | many | CASRSTDTQYF | TGTGCCAGCAGGAGCACAGATACGCAGTATTTT
15 | TRBJ2-3 | - | TRBV7-2 | - | CASRKARGSTDTQYF | TGTGCCAGCAGGAAGGCAAGAGGTAGCACAGATACGCAGTATTTT